These T cell receptor beta chains were read from a single sample in a study of regulatory T cells in long-lasting Graves disease. TCRdb itself ran the multiplex PCR reads through MiXCR, one entry per CDR3 protein. Of about 420,000 distinct CDR3 sequences in the sample, 16% are singletons; the top ten hold about 23%. The sample was also reused in another study, on T cells in Graves' hyperthyroidism and ophthalmopathy.

The specimen was peripheral blood mononuclear cells (PBMCs), collected at new diagnosis, from a patient treated with antithyroid drugs. The receptor set was obtained from a woman aged 18-30 years with Graves disease. CDR3s include the opening cysteine and the closing phenylalanine or tryptophan. Each record gives: V gene, J gene, CDR3 protein.

v_gene: TRBV20-1; j_gene: TRBJ1-1; CDR3aa: CSASPGRMNTEAFF
v_gene: TRBV7-3; j_gene: TRBJ2-2; CDR3aa: CASSWTGYAGELFF
v_gene: TRBV7-9; j_gene: TRBJ2-1; CDR3aa: CASTTTSYNEQFF
v_gene: TRBV19; j_gene: TRBJ2-2; CDR3aa: CASSIDYRTANTGELFF
v_gene: TRBV9; j_gene: TRBJ1-2; CDR3aa: CASSARGEFRGYTF
v_gene: TRBV4-1; j_gene: TRBJ2-1; CDR3aa: CASSQVLSSGGEQFF
v_gene: TRBV2; j_gene: TRBJ2-4; CDR3aa: CASSESTAKNIQYF
v_gene: TRBV20-1; j_gene: TRBJ1-2; CDR3aa: CSVLLTAGDYGYTF
v_gene: TRBV5-4; j_gene: TRBJ1-1; CDR3aa: CASSYADTEAFF
v_gene: TRBV7-2; j_gene: TRBJ1-4; CDR3aa: CASSQGSGEKLFF
v_gene: TRBV7-2; j_gene: TRBJ2-7; CDR3aa: CASSSSGRAWEQYF
v_gene: TRBV6-5; j_gene: TRBJ1-2; CDR3aa: CASSYSRGGGGYGYTF
v_gene: TRBV10-1; j_gene: TRBJ2-6; CDR3aa: CASSPDSGANVLTF
v_gene: TRBV20-1; j_gene: TRBJ2-2; CDR3aa: CSARDGTSDFGELFF
v_gene: TRBV29-1; j_gene: TRBJ2-7; CDR3aa: CSVRTSGKKPSYEQYF
v_gene: TRBV18; j_gene: TRBJ2-1; CDR3aa: CASSPMTLDSGEQFF
v_gene: TRBV9; j_gene: TRBJ2-3; CDR3aa: CASSPQGIHTDTQYF
v_gene: TRBV6-2/TRBV6-3; j_gene: TRBJ2-1; CDR3aa: CASRLPAGSPFF
v_gene: TRBV6-2/TRBV6-3; j_gene: TRBJ2-1; CDR3aa: CASSRQSSYNEQFF
v_gene: TRBV7-3; j_gene: TRBJ2-3; CDR3aa: CASRLRDTHTDTQYF
v_gene: TRBV4-1; j_gene: TRBJ2-3; CDR3aa: CASSQESGHSTDTQYF
v_gene: TRBV5-5; j_gene: TRBJ2-1; CDR3aa: CASSLGGPIDEQFF
v_gene: TRBV4-3; j_gene: TRBJ2-1; CDR3aa: CASSTDRGSSNEQFF
v_gene: TRBV6-5; j_gene: TRBJ1-4; CDR3aa: CASRYGTGGRRGEKLFF
v_gene: TRBV6-4; j_gene: TRBJ2-7; CDR3aa: CASSDQRQGYEQYF
v_gene: TRBV12-3/TRBV12-4; j_gene: TRBJ1-5; CDR3aa: CASSHRTGRDQPQHF
v_gene: TRBV6-1; j_gene: TRBJ2-7; CDR3aa: CASEYEALMVYEQYF
v_gene: TRBV6-1; j_gene: TRBJ1-5; CDR3aa: CAIRLGQSNQPQHF
v_gene: TRBV11-2; j_gene: TRBJ2-7; CDR3aa: CASSGAGTGAYEQYF
v_gene: TRBV30; j_gene: TRBJ1-1; CDR3aa: CAWSVTMNTEAFF
v_gene: TRBV7-2; j_gene: TRBJ2-1; CDR3aa: CASSLERWDGQFF
v_gene: TRBV6-1; j_gene: TRBJ2-7; CDR3aa: CASSEVNPVGEQYF
v_gene: TRBV20-1; j_gene: TRBJ1-2; CDR3aa: CSARRTANYGYTF
v_gene: TRBV6-1; j_gene: TRBJ2-7; CDR3aa: CASSAAGTSGYEQYF
v_gene: TRBV6-1; j_gene: TRBJ2-5; CDR3aa: CASSWGSWGETQYF
v_gene: TRBV7-2; j_gene: TRBJ1-1; CDR3aa: CASKTGNSNTEAFF
v_gene: TRBV28; j_gene: TRBJ1-2; CDR3aa: CASSSRFIYGYTF
v_gene: TRBV30; j_gene: TRBJ2-7; CDR3aa: CAGTVVGYEQYF
v_gene: TRBV6-2/TRBV6-3; j_gene: TRBJ1-1; CDR3aa: CASRPSGQYTEAFF
v_gene: TRBV27; j_gene: TRBJ2-1; CDR3aa: CASSPTGGYNEQFF
v_gene: TRBV2; j_gene: TRBJ2-3; CDR3aa: CASSGGSRTDTQYF
v_gene: TRBV7-9; j_gene: TRBJ2-2; CDR3aa: CASSFKGQYTGELFF
v_gene: TRBV20-1; j_gene: TRBJ2-3; CDR3aa: CSASKSSGPPGTQYF
v_gene: TRBV5-7; j_gene: TRBJ2-6; CDR3aa: CASSDDPSGANVLTF
v_gene: TRBV27; j_gene: TRBJ2-2; CDR3aa: CASSRGQNTGELFF
v_gene: TRBV4-1; j_gene: TRBJ2-7; CDR3aa: CASSQISGGVYEQYF
v_gene: TRBV12-3/TRBV12-4; j_gene: TRBJ2-7; CDR3aa: CASSSWEFSTYEQYF
v_gene: TRBV28; j_gene: TRBJ2-3; CDR3aa: CASSGRVLTGGDTQYF
v_gene: TRBV28; j_gene: TRBJ1-1; CDR3aa: CASSSWTSGSYTEAFF
v_gene: TRBV25-1; j_gene: TRBJ1-6; CDR3aa: CASSDVGHGSPLHF
v_gene: TRBV3-1; j_gene: TRBJ2-5; CDR3aa: CASSQKQTIRGGETQYF
v_gene: TRBV28; j_gene: TRBJ1-1; CDR3aa: CASSLINGNTEAFF
v_gene: TRBV12-3/TRBV12-4; j_gene: TRBJ2-3; CDR3aa: CASSFSGTRTDTQYF
v_gene: TRBV27; j_gene: TRBJ1-6; CDR3aa: CASSNPHSPLHF